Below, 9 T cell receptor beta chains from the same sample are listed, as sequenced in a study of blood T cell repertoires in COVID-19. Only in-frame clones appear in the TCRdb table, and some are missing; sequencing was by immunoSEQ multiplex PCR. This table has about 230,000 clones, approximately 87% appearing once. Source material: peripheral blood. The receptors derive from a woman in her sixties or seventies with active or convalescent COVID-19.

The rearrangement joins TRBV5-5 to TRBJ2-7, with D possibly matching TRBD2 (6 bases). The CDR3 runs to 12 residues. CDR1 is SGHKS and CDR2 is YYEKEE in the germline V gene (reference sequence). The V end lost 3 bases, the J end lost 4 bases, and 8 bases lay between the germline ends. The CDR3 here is CASSSGLYEQYF. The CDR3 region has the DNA TGTGCCAGCAGCTCGGGACTTTACGAGCAGTACTTC.

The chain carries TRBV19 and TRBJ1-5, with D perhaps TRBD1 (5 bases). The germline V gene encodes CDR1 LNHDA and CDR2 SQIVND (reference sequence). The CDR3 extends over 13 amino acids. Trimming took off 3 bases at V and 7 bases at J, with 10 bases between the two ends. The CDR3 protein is CASSIDSVQPQHF. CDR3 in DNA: TGTGCCAGTAGTATCGACAGCGTCCAGCCCCAGCATTTT.

The CDR3 loop is CASSQGAGGSYEQYF. DNA for the CDR3: TGCGCCAGCAGCCAAGGAGCGGGGGGATCCTACGAGCAGTACTTC. The V and J genes are TRBV4-1 and TRBJ2-7, with 9 bases identical to TRBD2. The CDR3 runs to 15 residues. V lost 1 base, J lost 1 base, and 2 bases stayed unmatched. The germline V gene has CDR1 MGHRA and CDR2 YSYEKL.

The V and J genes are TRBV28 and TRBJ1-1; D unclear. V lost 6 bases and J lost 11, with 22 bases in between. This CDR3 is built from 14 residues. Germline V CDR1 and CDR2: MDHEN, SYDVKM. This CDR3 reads CASSHPNTPLRAFF. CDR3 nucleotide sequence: TGTGCCAGCAGCCACCCCAATACTCCTCTACGGGCTTTCTTT.

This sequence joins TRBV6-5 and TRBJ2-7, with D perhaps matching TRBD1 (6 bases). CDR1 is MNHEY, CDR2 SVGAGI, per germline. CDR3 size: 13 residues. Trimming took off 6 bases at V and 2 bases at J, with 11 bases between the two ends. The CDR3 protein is CASRTGGTYEQYF. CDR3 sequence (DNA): TGTGCCAGCAGGACAGGTGGCACCTACGAGCAGTACTTC.

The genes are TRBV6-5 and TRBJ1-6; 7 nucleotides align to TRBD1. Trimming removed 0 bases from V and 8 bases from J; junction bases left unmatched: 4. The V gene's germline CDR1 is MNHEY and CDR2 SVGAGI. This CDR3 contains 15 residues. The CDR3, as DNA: TGTGCCAGCAGTTACTCAATCACAGGGGATTCACCCCTCCACTTT. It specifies CASSYSITGDSPLHF.

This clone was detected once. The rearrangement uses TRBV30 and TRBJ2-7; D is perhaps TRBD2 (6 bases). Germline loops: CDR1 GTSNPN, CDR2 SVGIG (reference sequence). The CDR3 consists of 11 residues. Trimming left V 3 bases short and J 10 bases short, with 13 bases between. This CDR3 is CAWSLGGPQYF. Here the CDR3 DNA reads TGTGCCTGGAGCCTCGGGGGTCCCCAGTACTTC. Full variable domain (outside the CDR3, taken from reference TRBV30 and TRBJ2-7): SQTIHQWPATLVQPVGSPLSLECTVEGTSNPNLYWYRQAAGRGLQLLFYSVGIGQISSEVPQNLSASRPQDRQFILSSKKLLLSDSGFYLCAWSLGGPQYFGPGTRLTVT.

DNA for the CDR3: TGTGCCAGCAGTCCCCGGCCTGGGGGAGGCAACATCCATAATGAAAAACTGTTTTTT. Protein product: CASSPRPGGGNIHNEKLFF. The chain links TRBV6-6 to TRBJ1-4, with D possibly being TRBD1 (5 bases). The CDR3 is made up of 19 amino acids. Looked up from germline, CDR1 is MNHNY and CDR2 is SVGAGI (reference sequence). V lost 5 bases and J lost 4, with 26 bases in between.

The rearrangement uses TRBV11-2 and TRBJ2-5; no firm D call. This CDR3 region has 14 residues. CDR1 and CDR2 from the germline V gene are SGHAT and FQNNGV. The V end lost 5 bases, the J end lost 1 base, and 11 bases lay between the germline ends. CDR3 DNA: TGTGCCAGCAGCACCGGGTGGGTCCAAGAGACCCAGTACTTC. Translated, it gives CASSTGWVQETQYF. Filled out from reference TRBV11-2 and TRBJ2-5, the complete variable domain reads EAGVAQSPRYKIIEKRQSVAFWCNPISGHATLYWYQQILGQGPKLLIQFQNNGVVDDSQLPKDRFSAERLKGVDSTLKIQPAKLEDSAVYLCASSTGWVQETQYFGPGTRLLVL.